The 19 T cell receptor beta chains below come from one sample, sequenced in a study of CD4 T cells in relation to SARS-CoV-2 and coronaviruses. The protocol was immunoSEQ multiplex PCR, while the TCRdb copy is restricted to in-frame clones and leaves out a portion. Of 25,000 or so clones listed, about 80% are singletons. The unexposed donors gave CD4+ T cells in about 2011-2019, prior to COVID-19. The cells were cultured for about ten days before CD4+ T cells were isolated. For these receptors, no antigen is known. The material sequenced was CD4+ T cells from PBMCs, cultured in vitro. The receptors originated from a human donor in good health.

This clone was recorded only once. V gene TRBV6-5 combines with J gene TRBJ2-7; 10 bases agree with TRBD2. V dropped 0 bases and J dropped 7; count of bases not matched to a gene: 9. The CDR3 runs to 16 residues. CDR1 is MNHEY, CDR2 SVGAGI, per germline. In DNA form, the CDR3 reads TGTGCCAGCAGTTACTCTTCTAGCGGGAGTTCGGGTGAGCAGTACTTC. Translated: CASSYSSSGSSGEQYF.

This clone was seen a few times. The chain combines TRBV15 with TRBJ2-1; D possibly uses TRBD1 or TRBD2 (5 bases each). Germline V gene lookup returns CDR1 LNHNV and CDR2 YYDKDF (reference sequence). This CDR3 region has 12 residues. The V end was cut by 3 bases, the J end by 9 bases, with 9 bases between. In DNA form, the CDR3 reads TGTGCCACCAGCAGGGGGGATATTGAGCAGTTCTTC. It is translated as CATSRGDIEQFF.

V usage is TRBV7-9 and J usage is TRBJ2-1; the D is unclear. This CDR3 is 15 amino acids long. Trimming removed 0 bases from V and 8 bases from J, with 14 bases in between. From germline, CDR1 is SEHNR and CDR2 FQNEAQ (reference sequence). The CDR3 DNA reads TGTGCCAGCAGCTTAGCGTCCCTTAGGTTGGATGAGCAGTTCTTC. Protein: CASSLASLRLDEQFF.

This clone has only one observation. The chain employs TRBV11-2 and TRBJ2-7; D perhaps matches TRBD2 (6 bases). Germline V gives CDR1 SGHAT, CDR2 FQNNGV. Trimming cost V 7 bases and J 2 bases, with 18 bases left between them. The CDR3 extends over 15 amino acids. The CDR3 region is CASTLFMAGTYEQYF. CDR3 DNA: TGTGCCAGCACCCTTTTTATGGCGGGAACCTACGAGCAGTACTTC.

V is TRBV18 and J is TRBJ1-2, with D hard to call. The CDR3 has 14 amino acids. V lost 1 base, J lost 3 bases, and 9 bases lay in between. Germline V lookup: CDR1 KGHSH, CDR2 LQKENI. DNA of the CDR3: TGTGCCAGCTCACCACAGGACGGGGACTATGGCTACACCTTC. Amino acid sequence: CASSPQDGDYGYTF.

The genes are TRBV5-1 and TRBJ2-7; unclear D gene. The V end lost 0 bases, the J end lost 1 base, and 2 bases lay between the germline ends. The germline CDR1 and CDR2 sequences are SGHRS and YFSETQ. The length of the CDR3 is 12 residues. CDR3 sequence reads: CASSLESYEQYF. Here the CDR3 DNA reads TGCGCCAGCAGCTTGGAATCCTACGAGCAGTACTTC.

The V gene is TRBV30, the J gene TRBJ1-4, with D maybe TRBD1 (5 bases). The CDR3 is made up of 13 amino acids. Germline V gene lookup returns CDR1 GTSNPN and CDR2 SVGIG (reference sequence). Trimming took 3 bases from V and 5 from J, leaving 10 bases between them. CDR3 in DNA: TGTGCCTGGAGCGTCGGGGGGAATGAAAAACTGTTTTTT. Translated, it gives CAWSVGGNEKLFF.

This clone has a handful of counts. The chain has TRBV3-1 (or the pseudogene TRBV3-2) and TRBJ1-2, with D uncertain. The germline V gene encodes CDR1 LGHDT and CDR2 YNNKEL (reference sequence). Trimming took 4 bases from V and 4 from J, leaving 10 bases between them. This CDR3 contains 13 residues. CDR3 sequence reads: CASSPSRAYGYTF. The DNA for the CDR3 is TGTGCCAGCAGCCCTTCCCGGGCCTATGGCTACACCTTC.

The rearrangement links TRBV6-5 to TRBJ2-2; D perhaps matches TRBD2 (6 bases). The V gene lost 9 bases and the J gene lost 6 bases, with 17 bases spanning the gap. Germline V lookup: CDR1 MNHEY, CDR2 SVGAGI. There are 14 residues in the CDR3. Here the CDR3 DNA reads TGTGCCAGTCTATGGACGGGAGAAGCCGGGGAGCTGTTTTTT. Translated, it gives CASLWTGEAGELFF.

The chain links TRBV7-3 to TRBJ2-3, with D hard to call. V shed 5 bases and J shed 2 bases, with 20 bases lying between them. The CDR3 contains 17 residues. Germline CDR1 is SGHTA and CDR2 is FQGTGA. The CDR3 here is CASSLGMARSLTDTQYF. The CDR3 bases are TGTGCCAGCAGCCTAGGCATGGCGCGGAGCCTCACAGATACGCAGTATTTT.

V and J are TRBV6-6 and TRBJ2-1, with D uncertain. Trimming cost V 7 bases and J 6 bases, with 13 bases left between them. This CDR3 has 13 residues. The V gene's germline CDR1 is MNHNY and CDR2 SVGAGI (reference sequence). Written as DNA, the CDR3 is TGTGCCAGCACCCGAGCGACGGTCAATGAGCAGTTCTTC. Its translation is CASTRATVNEQFF.

The chain has TRBV5-4 and TRBJ2-5; D is possibly TRBD2 (5 bases). V shed 0 bases and J shed 2 bases, with 11 bases lying between them. Germline V gene lookup returns CDR1 SGHNT and CDR2 YYREEE (reference sequence). The CDR3 is 15 residues long. The CDR3 DNA follows: TGTGCCAGCAGCTTGGCCGGACTGATACAAGAGACCCAGTACTTC. Amino acids: CASSLAGLIQETQYF.

This clone appeared once. The chain combines TRBV2 with TRBJ2-3, with TRBD2 matching 8 bases. The V gene end was trimmed by 7 bases and the J gene end by 0 bases; junction bases not matched to a gene: 6. Per germline, CDR1 SNHLY and CDR2 FYNNEI. CDR3 length: 15 residues. The CDR3 DNA follows: TGTGCCAGCAATTCCGGGACTAGAAGCACAGATACGCAGTATTTT. Its translation: CASNSGTRSTDTQYF. Drawing the rest from reference TRBV2 and TRBJ2-3, the complete variable domain is EPEVTQTPSHQVTQMGQEVILRCVPISNHLYFYWYRQILGQKVEFLVSFYNNEISEKSEIFDDQFSVERPDGSNFTLKIRSTKLEDSAMYFCASNSGTRSTDTQYFGPGTRLTVL.

This CDR3 is CASSPVPGGTVLSGANVLTF. In nucleotides, the CDR3 is TGTGCCAGCTCCCCAGTACCCGGCGGGACAGTCCTCTCTGGGGCCAACGTCCTGACTTTC. This chain uses TRBV18 with TRBJ2-6, with a possible D match to TRBD1 (7 bases). The germline CDR1 and CDR2 sequences are KGHSH and LQKENI. The CDR3 consists of 20 residues. V was cut by 6 bases and J by 0 bases, with 24 bases left in between.

This chain links TRBV7-9 with TRBJ1-6; 8 bases fit TRBD1. Germline V CDR1 and CDR2: SEHNR, FQNEAQ (reference sequence). The CDR3 runs 15 residues. Trimming took 10 bases from V and 5 from J; bases not matched to a gene: 10. The CDR3 DNA follows: TGTGCCATATGGACAGGGTCGGTAAATAATTCACCCCTCCACTTT. Translated, it gives CAIWTGSVNNSPLHF.

The CDR3 coding sequence is TGTGCCAGCAGCCAAAATATGGCGGATACGCAGTATTTT. Its translation is CASSQNMADTQYF. V is TRBV14 and J is TRBJ2-3; D gene ambiguous. The length of the CDR3 is 13 residues. V shed 2 bases and J shed 6 bases, with 9 bases lying between them. CDR1 and CDR2 (germline): SGHDN, FVKESK.

The chain is built from TRBV7-9 and TRBJ2-3; the match to TRBD2 covers 10 bases. The V segment lost 3 bases and the J segment 0 bases; nucleotides outside the gene matches: 6. The germline gives CDR1 SEHNR, CDR2 FQNEAQ (reference sequence). The CDR3 extends over 17 amino acids. The CDR3: CASSFRELAGSTDTQYF. The CDR3 DNA follows: TGTGCCAGCAGCTTTCGGGAACTAGCGGGAAGCACAGATACGCAGTATTTT. Based on the CDR3 plus reference TRBV7-9 and TRBJ2-3, the full variable domain is DTGVSQNPRHKITKRGQNVTFRCDPISEHNRLYWYRQTLGQGPEFLTYFQNEAQLEKSRLLSDRFSAERPKGSFSTLEIQRTEQGDSAMYLCASSFRELAGSTDTQYFGPGTRLTVL.

The genes are TRBV5-1 and TRBJ2-1, with D possibly matching TRBD2 (5 bases). Germline loops: CDR1 SGHRS, CDR2 YFSETQ. This CDR3 spans 16 amino acids. Deletions cut 1 base from V and 1 base from J, with 12 bases between. CDR3 bases: TGCGCCAGCAGCTTGACATTGAGCGGATCCTACAATGAGCAGTTCTTC. It is translated as CASSLTLSGSYNEQFF. The full variable domain, with the rest looked up from reference TRBV5-1 and TRBJ2-1, is KAGVTQTPRYLIKTRGQQVTLSCSPISGHRSVSWYQQTPGQGLQFLFEYFSETQRNKGNFPGRFSGRQFSNSRSEMNVSTLELGDSALYLCASSLTLSGSYNEQFFGPGTRLTVL.

The V gene is TRBV13, the J gene TRBJ1-1; 7 nucleotides agree with TRBD1. The V segment lost 6 bases and the J segment 2 bases; nucleotides outside the gene matches: 6. Germline CDR1 and CDR2: PRHDT and FYEKMQ (reference sequence). This CDR3 has 14 amino acids. CDR3: CASSYRTGNTEAFF. Here the CDR3 DNA reads TGTGCCAGCAGTTACCGGACAGGAAACACTGAAGCTTTCTTT.